This entry lists 26 T cell receptor beta chains sequenced from one sample in a study of cytomegalovirus exposure and HLA in healthy donors. PCR involved 60 Vbeta and 13 Jbeta primers. Assay: immunoSEQ multiplex PCR; the TCRdb copy retains only in-frame clones and omits some. This sample yields over 75,000 clones, of which 65% to 80% are seen a single time; roughly 6.9% belongs to the top ten. The sample was PBMCs. The receptor source for this set is a man aged 40-49 years in good health and CMV-seropositive.

The chain combines TRBV5-1 with TRBJ2-1; weak D call: TRBD2 (6 bases). The V gene's germline CDR1 is SGHRS and CDR2 YFSETQ. The V end lost 2 bases, the J end lost 6 bases, and 12 bases lay between the germline ends. The CDR3 has 14 amino acids. Here the CDR3 reads CASSFLSGPNEQFF. DNA of the CDR3: TGCGCCAGCAGCTTCCTTAGCGGACCCAATGAGCAGTTCTTC. Full variable domain (rest looked up from reference TRBV5-1 and TRBJ2-1): KAGVTQTPRYLIKTRGQQVTLSCSPISGHRSVSWYQQTPGQGLQFLFEYFSETQRNKGNFPGRFSGRQFSNSRSEMNVSTLELGDSALYLCASSFLSGPNEQFFGPGTRLTVL.

This clone has just a few counts. V usage is TRBV28 and J usage is TRBJ2-2; 8 nucleotides match TRBD2. The ends lost 3 bases at V and 8 bases at J; junction bases unmatched: 5. The CDR3 spans 14 residues. CDR1 is MDHEN and CDR2 is SYDVKM in the germline V gene. The CDR3 DNA sequence: TGTGCCAGCAGTTTTAACGGGGGGGCTGGGGAGCTGTTTTTT. Translating it yields CASSFNGGAGELFF.

V is TRBV21-1 and J is TRBJ2-1; no check of the table's D call, TRBD2, against the DNA was made. TRBV21-1 is a pseudogene. The CDR3 loop spans 15 amino acids. The CDR3 nucleotides are TGTGCCAGTGTACGGGGTAGACCCTACGGCCGGTGGGTGTTCTTC. It encodes CASVRGRPYGRWVFF.

This clone came up once. The V call is TRBV29-1, the J call TRBJ2-5; a weak D match, TRBD1 (5 bases). The DNA end favors TRBJ2-7, so the J call may be wrong. Germline V lookup: CDR1 SQVTM, CDR2 ANQGSEA. The CDR3 contains 13 residues. Here the CDR3 reads CSARPGARYEQYF. CDR3 DNA: TGCAGCGCTCGCCCTGGGGCCCGATACGAGCAGTACTTC.

V and J are TRBV2 and TRBJ2-4, with 10 bases matching TRBD2. Trimming at V came to 7 bases and at J to 3 bases, leaving 12 bases not matched to a gene. The CDR3 extends over 17 amino acids. Germline-derived CDR1 and CDR2 are SNHLY and FYNNEI. DNA of the CDR3: TGTGCCAGCACCCCTAGCGGGGGACCCTCGGTCAAAAACATTCAGTACTTC. Encoded protein: CASTPSGGPSVKNIQYF.

There are a few counts of this clone. CDR3 sequence (DNA): TGTGCCTCCACCGAACAGGGTGGCGTATACGAGCAGTACTTC. Encoded protein: CASTEQGGVYEQYF. The chain carries TRBV6-5 and TRBJ2-7, with D possibly being TRBD1 (6 bases). The CDR3 totals 14 residues. The germline CDR1 and CDR2 sequences are MNHEY and SVGAGI. Trimming shortened V by 11 bases and J by 4 bases, and 21 bases separated the two germline ends.

This chain links TRBV19 with TRBJ2-1, with 7 positions matching TRBD2. The CDR3 spans 15 residues. Per the germline V gene, CDR1 is LNHDA and CDR2 is SQIVND (reference sequence). J was trimmed by 7 bases and V by 8 bases; bases with no gene match: 14. This CDR3 is CASARREIRENEQFF. DNA of the CDR3: TGTGCCAGTGCGAGGCGGGAGATCAGGGAGAATGAGCAGTTCTTC.

The chain is built from TRBV7-9 and TRBJ1-1; no clear D gene. Trimming took off 2 bases at V and 0 bases at J, with 7 bases between the two ends. The germline gives CDR1 SEHNR, CDR2 FQNEAQ (reference sequence). The CDR3 covers 14 residues. The CDR3 DNA reads TGTGCCAGCAGCTTAAGCAGGTTGAACACTGAAGCTTTCTTT. It is translated as CASSLSRLNTEAFF.

The chain combines TRBV4-1 with TRBJ2-2; tentatively, D is TRBD1 (5 bases). The CDR3 totals 15 residues. Deletions cut 4 bases from V and 1 base from J, with 10 bases between. Germline CDR1 MGHRA, CDR2 YSYEKL. CDR3 nucleotide sequence: TGCGCCAGCAGCCGACAGAGCGAGAACACCGGGGAGCTGTTTTTT. This gives the protein CASSRQSENTGELFF.

The CDR3 nucleotides read TGTGCCAGCAGCGCTTCCAATGAGCAGTTCTTC. It translates to CASSASNEQFF. The chain uses TRBV9 and TRBJ2-1; D ambiguous. V lost 3 bases and J 6 bases, leaving 4 bases between the germline ends. This CDR3 has 11 amino acids. Germline V gene lookup returns CDR1 SGDLS and CDR2 YYNGEE.

This chain links TRBV5-6 with TRBJ1-1; D possibly corresponds to TRBD1 (6 bases). The V and J ends lost 4 bases and 7 bases respectively, with 14 bases between them. This CDR3 spans 13 amino acids. Germline CDR1 is SGHDT and CDR2 is YYEEEE. CDR3 sequence (DNA): TGTGCCAGCAGCGCCGGGACACTTATTGAAGCTTTCTTT. Protein product: CASSAGTLIEAFF.

The V gene is TRBV9, the J gene TRBJ2-2; TRBD2 matches at 13 bases. Germline V gene data show CDR1 as SGDLS and CDR2 as YYNGEE. With V trimmed by 3 bases and J by 0 bases, 2 bases remained unmatched. This CDR3 comprises 17 residues. The CDR3 coding sequence is TGTGCCAGCAGCGGGACTAGCGGGAGCTCGAACACCGGGGAGCTGTTTTTT. Its translation: CASSGTSGSSNTGELFF.

The chain carries TRBV7-2 and TRBJ2-5, with D perhaps matching TRBD1 (5 bases). The CDR3 covers 13 residues. The germline gives CDR1 SGHTA, CDR2 FQGNSA. Trimming removed 4 bases from V and 5 bases from J, with 11 bases in between. The CDR3 DNA follows: TGTGCCAGCAGCTCAGGGTCTGGGGAGACCCAGTACTTC. Its translation is CASSSGSGETQYF.

The chain employs TRBV7-2 and TRBJ2-2; D not resolved. The CDR3 extends over 13 amino acids. Between the trimmed V and J ends, which lost 7 bases and 1 base, there was a span of 7 bases. In germline, CDR1 is SGHTA, CDR2 FQGNSA. This CDR3 is CASTGRNTGELFF. CDR3 nucleotide sequence: TGTGCCAGCACTGGGCGGAACACCGGGGAGCTGTTTTTT.

The chain recombines TRBV7-9 with TRBJ1-2; D uncertain. Germline loops: CDR1 SEHNR, CDR2 FQNEAQ (reference sequence). Between the trimmed V and J ends, which lost 3 bases and 4 bases, there was a span of 15 bases. This CDR3 is 15 amino acids long. CDR3: CASSFPGIQAYGYTF. The CDR3, as DNA: TGTGCCAGCAGCTTCCCCGGGATTCAGGCCTATGGCTACACCTTC.

J is TRBJ2-5 and V is TRBV10-2; TRBD2 matches at 12 bases. Germline CDR1 reads WSHSY; CDR2 reads SAAADI. The CDR3 spans 15 residues. The V segment lost 6 bases and the J segment 5 bases; nucleotides outside the gene matches: 7. CDR3 nucleotide sequence: TGCGCCAGCAGAGATATGGGACTAGCGGGCGAGACCCAGTACTTC. It translates to CASRDMGLAGETQYF.

This chain joins TRBV11-2 and TRBJ1-1; D gene uncertain. The germline V gene has CDR1 SGHAT and CDR2 FQNNGV. V lost 5 bases, J lost 3 bases, and 10 bases lay in between. The CDR3 contains 13 residues. The CDR3 reads CASSPRRDTEAFF. CDR3 nucleotide sequence: TGTGCCAGCAGCCCCAGACGGGACACTGAAGCTTTCTTT.

This clone was seen a single time. The rearrangement uses TRBV6-5 and TRBJ1-1; 7 bases map to TRBD1. This CDR3 spans 15 amino acids. Per germline, CDR1 MNHEY and CDR2 SVGAGI. V lost 5 bases, J lost 1 base, and 7 bases stayed unmatched. This chain's CDR3 is CASSRKQGRNTEAFF. The CDR3 DNA reads as TGTGCCAGCAGTCGCAAACAGGGGAGGAACACTGAAGCTTTCTTT.

This clone showed up just once. The CDR3 DNA is TGTGCCAGCAGCTCCCCGGGACTACGACCCTACGAGCAGTACTTC. Amino acid sequence: CASSSPGLRPYEQYF. The chain uses TRBV5-4 and TRBJ2-5; 7 bases match TRBD2. The J call may not be correct, given that the DNA end is closer to TRBJ2-7. This CDR3 spans 15 amino acids. Per the germline V gene, CDR1 is SGHNT and CDR2 is YYREEE (reference sequence).

Points on this clone: It is unclear where the CDR3 begins or ends on the DNA, so no DNA is shown, and the CDR3 is as TCRdb lists it. The CDR3 loop is CASGLVGQGSTF. The V gene is TRBV12-5, the J gene TRBJ1-2; TRBD1 was called by the table and not checked on the DNA. The length of the CDR3 is 12 amino acids, counting both ends. The V gene's germline CDR1 is LGHNT and CDR2 FRNRAP.

This chain links TRBV2 with TRBJ1-6; perhaps TRBD1 as D (6 bases). Germline V gene data show CDR1 as SNHLY and CDR2 as FYNNEI. This CDR3 comprises 15 residues. Trimming removed 0 bases at V and 5 bases at J, with 8 bases between. CDR3 loop: CASSEADSNNSPLHF. DNA for the CDR3: TGTGCCAGCAGTGAAGCGGACAGCAATAATTCACCCCTCCACTTT.

This rearrangement joins TRBV7-2 to TRBJ2-7; D possibly corresponds to TRBD1 (6 bases). The CDR3 has 13 amino acids. Germline V lookup: CDR1 SGHTA, CDR2 FQGNSA. The V gene lost 9 bases and the J gene lost 4 bases, with 16 bases spanning the gap. CDR3 DNA sequence: TGTGCCAGTCGCACAGGGCAACAATACGAGCAGTACTTC. Protein product: CASRTGQQYEQYF. The variable domain in full, with the rest retrieved from reference TRBV7-2 and TRBJ2-7, is GAGVSQSPSNKVTEKGKDVELRCDPISGHTALYWYRQSLGQGLEFLIYFQGNSAPDKSGLPSDRFSAERTGGSVSTLTIQRTQQEDSAVYLCASRTGQQYEQYFGPGTRLTVT.

This sequence joins TRBV5-1 and TRBJ2-7; 14 bases align to TRBD2. The CDR3 consists of 18 residues. J lost 5 bases, V lost 2 bases, and 12 bases had no gene match. The germline V gene encodes CDR1 SGHRS and CDR2 YFSETQ. CDR3 in amino acids: CASSLGTSGSKDLHEQYF. The CDR3 DNA reads TGCGCCAGCAGCTTAGGGACTAGCGGGAGTAAAGATCTACACGAGCAGTACTTC.

The chain's CDR3 is CATSAGLAAEDEQFF. CDR3 nucleotides: TGTGCCACCAGTGCTGGACTAGCGGCAGAGGATGAGCAGTTCTTC. V gene TRBV15 combines with J gene TRBJ2-1; 10 bases line up with TRBD2. The CDR3 contains 15 residues. The germline V gene has CDR1 LNHNV and CDR2 YYDKDF (reference sequence). The V segment lost 6 bases and the J segment 8 bases; nucleotides outside the gene matches: 10.

The rearrangement links TRBV6-1 to TRBJ1-1, with D maybe TRBD1 (5 bases). The germline V gene has CDR1 MNHNS and CDR2 SASEGT. The CDR3 has 15 amino acids. V lost 2 bases, J lost 5 bases, and 15 bases lay in between. DNA of the CDR3: TGTGCCAGCAGTGAAACCAGGGTAAAGGGAACTGAAGCTTTCTTT. Encoded protein: CASSETRVKGTEAFF.

This chain uses TRBV5-6 with TRBJ2-7; 7 nucleotides line up with TRBD1. CDR3 size: 14 residues. The V segment lost 4 bases and the J segment 6 bases; nucleotides outside the gene matches: 10. Germline values: CDR1 SGHDT, CDR2 YYEEEE. The CDR3 protein is CASSRIRGPGEQYF. The CDR3 nucleotides read TGTGCCAGCAGCCGCATTAGGGGGCCGGGCGAGCAGTACTTC. The full variable domain, its missing parts supplied by reference TRBV5-6 and TRBJ2-7, is DAGVTQSPTHLIKTRGQQVTLRCSPKSGHDTVSWYQQALGQGPQFIFQYYEEEERQRGNFPDRFSGHQFPNYSSELNVNALLLGDSALYLCASSRIRGPGEQYFGPGTRLTVT.